Included here is one TCR beta chain sequence, with context. The antigen this receptor binds is unknown. Nothing much larger sits one base from this clone, and base qualities are not available. Germline trimming: 0 bases from V, 3 bases from J; junction bases outside gene matches: 7. CDR1 and CDR2, per the germline V gene (reference sequence), are SGHNT and YYREEE. From the cysteine up to the phenylalanine, the CDR3 has a length of 17 residues. Only CDR3 DNA is held: 51 bases, read in frame from base 1. Each collaborating institution followed its own protocols to collect whole blood in K2EDTA tubes. For TCRbeta analysis, collaborator samples were shipped as frozen whole blood, as isolated PBMCs, or as DNA extracted from either sample type. This sample was taken from a study of blood T cell repertoires in COVID-19 (dated by TCRdb to the early 2020s). Study-level background: Samples from collaborators originated in the United States, Italy and Spain and spanned both the acute and convalescent phases of COVID-19. The prospective study material was composed of cDNA or gDNA derived from T cells, B-cell-depleted T cells, or PBMCs. Subjects who had been exposed to COVID-19, were actively infected with it, or had recovered from it provided the deeply sampled blood TCRbeta repertoires that made up the dataset. A freely available public database, intended as a resource for researchers studying the immune response to SARS-CoV-2, is where the repertoires were released. Samples were obtained from the ongoing ImmuneRACE study (first 160 participants) and from about 1,300 subjects provided by 6 global collaborators. Sample metadata almost always included a de-identified subject ID, COVID-19 status, age in years and sex. HLA class I and class II types, where available, came from metadata supplied by the sample provider rather than from assay-based typing.

The immunoSEQ Assay, a bias-controlled multiplex PCR, was used to amplify TCRbeta CDR3 regions from genomic DNA. Turning to the authors' computational methods: The number of nucleated cells in each sample was estimated from the amplification of reference gene primers within the assay. Sequence reads were collapsed and filtered to measure the absolute abundance of every unique TCRbeta CDR3 rearrangement. Productive Simpson clonality was computed per sample as the square root of Simpson's diversity index over productive rearrangements. TCRdb carries this immuneACCESS record with in-frame sequences only. Its versions omit some clonotypes, under half of them owing to an unresolved V gene in the studies checked, with the rest unexplained. V and J calls and clone size are given by that table; D and trimming were obtained from the DNA. The sample includes 100,000 or so clones, with 75% to 90% observed a single time. The ten largest clones add up to 15% to 20% of the sample.

Here is what the overall study found, with its caveats: The amount of clinical and demographic metadata varied by source and participant and was provided uncurated.

The sequence came from a human donor with acute or convalescent COVID-19. The donor label of this sample is uncertain. The chain is encoded by TRBV5-4 joined to TRBJ2-2, with 8 bases in between that match TRBD2. The sample consisted of peripheral blood. The DNA sequence is given as TGTGCCAGCAGCTTGGCTCCGGGACTAGGGGACACCGGGGAGCTGTTTTTT. Its product reads: CASSLAPGLGDTGELFF.